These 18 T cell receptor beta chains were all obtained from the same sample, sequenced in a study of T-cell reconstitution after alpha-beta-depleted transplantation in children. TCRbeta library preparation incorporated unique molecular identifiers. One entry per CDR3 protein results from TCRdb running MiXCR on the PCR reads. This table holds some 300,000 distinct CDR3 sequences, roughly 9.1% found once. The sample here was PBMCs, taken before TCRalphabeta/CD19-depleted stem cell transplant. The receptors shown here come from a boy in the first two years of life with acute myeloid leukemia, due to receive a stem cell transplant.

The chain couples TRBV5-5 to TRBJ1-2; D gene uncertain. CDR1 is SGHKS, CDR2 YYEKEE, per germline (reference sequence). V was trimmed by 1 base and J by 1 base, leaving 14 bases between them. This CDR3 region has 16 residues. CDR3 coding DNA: TGTGCCAGCAGCTTGACATGGACGGCGATTAACTATGGCTACACCTTC. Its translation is CASSLTWTAINYGYTF.

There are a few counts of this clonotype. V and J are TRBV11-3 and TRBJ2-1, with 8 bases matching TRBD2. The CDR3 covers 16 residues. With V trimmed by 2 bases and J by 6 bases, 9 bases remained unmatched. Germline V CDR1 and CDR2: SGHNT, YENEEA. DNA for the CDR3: TGTGCCAGCAGCTTATACGGAGCGGGAGTGGGCAATGAGCAGTTCTTC. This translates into CASSLYGAGVGNEQFF.

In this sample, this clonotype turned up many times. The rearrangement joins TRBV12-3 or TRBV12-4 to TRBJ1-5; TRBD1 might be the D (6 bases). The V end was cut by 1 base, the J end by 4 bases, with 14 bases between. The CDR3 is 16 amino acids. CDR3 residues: CASSLDLRGLNQPQHF. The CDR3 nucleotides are TGTGCCAGCAGTTTAGATCTCAGGGGACTTAATCAGCCCCAGCATTTT.

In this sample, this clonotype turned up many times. The DNA for the CDR3 is TGCGCCAGCAGCTTGGCATTCGCCGGGGGCCGCACAGATACGCAGTATTTT. Translating it yields CASSLAFAGGRTDTQYF. The J gene is TRBJ2-3, the V gene TRBV5-1; D is perhaps TRBD1 or TRBD2 (6 bases each). Between the trimmed V and J ends, which lost 0 bases and 1 base, there was a span of 15 bases. CDR1 and CDR2 (germline): SGHRS, YFSETQ. The CDR3 totals 17 residues.

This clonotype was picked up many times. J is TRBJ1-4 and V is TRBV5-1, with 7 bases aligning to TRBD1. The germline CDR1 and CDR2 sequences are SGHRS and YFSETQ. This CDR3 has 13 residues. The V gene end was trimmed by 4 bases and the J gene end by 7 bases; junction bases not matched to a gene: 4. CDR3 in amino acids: CASSTGQAEKLFF. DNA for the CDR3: TGCGCCAGCAGCACAGGACAGGCTGAAAAACTGTTTTTT.

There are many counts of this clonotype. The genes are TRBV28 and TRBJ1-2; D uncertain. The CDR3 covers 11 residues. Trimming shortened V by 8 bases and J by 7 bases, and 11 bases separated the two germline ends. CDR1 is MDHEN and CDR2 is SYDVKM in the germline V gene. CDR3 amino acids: CASVGMGGYTF. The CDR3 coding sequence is TGTGCCAGCGTTGGGATGGGTGGCTACACCTTC.

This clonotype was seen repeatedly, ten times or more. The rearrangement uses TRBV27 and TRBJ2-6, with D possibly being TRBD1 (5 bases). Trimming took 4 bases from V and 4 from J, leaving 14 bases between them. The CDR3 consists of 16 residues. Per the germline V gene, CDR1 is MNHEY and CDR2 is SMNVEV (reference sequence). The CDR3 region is CASSSTALSGANVLTF. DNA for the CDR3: TGTGCCAGCAGTTCGACAGCCCTGTCGGGGGCCAACGTCCTGACTTTC.

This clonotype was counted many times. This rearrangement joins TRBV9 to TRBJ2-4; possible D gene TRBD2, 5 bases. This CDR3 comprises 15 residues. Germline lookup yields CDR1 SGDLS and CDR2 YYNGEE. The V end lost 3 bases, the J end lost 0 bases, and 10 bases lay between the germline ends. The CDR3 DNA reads TGTGCCAGCAGCGCGGGAACTATAGCCAAAAACATTCAGTACTTC. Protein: CASSAGTIAKNIQYF.

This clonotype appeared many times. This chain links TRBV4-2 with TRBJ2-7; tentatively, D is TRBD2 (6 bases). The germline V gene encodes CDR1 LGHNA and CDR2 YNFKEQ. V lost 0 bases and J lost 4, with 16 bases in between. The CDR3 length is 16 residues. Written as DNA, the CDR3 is TGTGCCAGCAGCCAAGATGGAGGGGACTCGTGGTACGAGCAGTACTTC. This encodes CASSQDGGDSWYEQYF.

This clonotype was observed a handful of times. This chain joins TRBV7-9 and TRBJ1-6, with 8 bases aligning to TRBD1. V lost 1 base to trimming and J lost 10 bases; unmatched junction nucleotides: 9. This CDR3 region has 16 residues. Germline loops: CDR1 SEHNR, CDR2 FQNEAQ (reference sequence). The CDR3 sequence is CASSLGGQGARSPLHF. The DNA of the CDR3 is TGTGCCAGCAGCTTAGGGGGCCAGGGGGCTCGGTCACCCCTCCACTTT.

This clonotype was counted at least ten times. CDR3: CASSPGQAFYGYTF. CDR3 bases: TGTGCCAGCAGCCCGGGACAGGCCTTCTATGGCTACACCTTC. This chain uses TRBV14 with TRBJ1-2, with TRBD1 matching 8 bases. V lost 4 bases to trimming and J lost 4 bases; unmatched junction nucleotides: 5. This CDR3 is built from 14 residues. Germline V gene data show CDR1 as SGHDN and CDR2 as FVKESK.

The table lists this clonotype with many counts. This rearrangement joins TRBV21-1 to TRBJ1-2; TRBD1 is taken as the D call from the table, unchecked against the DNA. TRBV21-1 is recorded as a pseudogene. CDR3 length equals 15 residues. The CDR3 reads CASNSDRPRHYGYTF. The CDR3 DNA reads TGTGCCAGCAACTCAGACCGACCCCGGCACTATGGCTACACCTTC.

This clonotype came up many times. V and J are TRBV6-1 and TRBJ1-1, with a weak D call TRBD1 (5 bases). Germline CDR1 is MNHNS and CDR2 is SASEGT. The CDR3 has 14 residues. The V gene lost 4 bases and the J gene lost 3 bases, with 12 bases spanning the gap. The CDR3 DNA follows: TGTGCCAGCAGTGGGGGCGGGGAGGACACTGAAGCTTTCTTT. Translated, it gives CASSGGGEDTEAFF.

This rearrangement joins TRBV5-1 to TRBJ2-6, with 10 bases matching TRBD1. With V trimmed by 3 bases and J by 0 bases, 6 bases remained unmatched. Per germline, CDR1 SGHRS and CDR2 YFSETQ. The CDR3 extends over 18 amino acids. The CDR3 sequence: CASSYRDRGPSGANVLTF. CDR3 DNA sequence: TGCGCCAGCAGCTACCGGGACAGGGGACCCTCTGGGGCCAACGTCCTGACTTTC.

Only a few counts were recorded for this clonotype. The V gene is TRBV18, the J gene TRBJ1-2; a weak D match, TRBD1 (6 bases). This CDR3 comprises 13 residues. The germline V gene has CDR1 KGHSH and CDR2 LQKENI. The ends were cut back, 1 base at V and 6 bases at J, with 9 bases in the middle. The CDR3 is CASSPLAGDGYTF. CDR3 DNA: TGTGCCAGCTCACCACTAGCAGGGGATGGCTACACCTTC.

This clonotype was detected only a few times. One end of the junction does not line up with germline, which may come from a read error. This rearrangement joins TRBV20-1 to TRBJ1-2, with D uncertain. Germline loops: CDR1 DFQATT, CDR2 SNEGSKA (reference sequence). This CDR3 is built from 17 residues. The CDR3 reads CCATPTSPRDWGDGYTF. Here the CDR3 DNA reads TGCTGTGCTACACCTACCTCGCCAAGAGATTGGGGAGATGGCTACACCTTC.

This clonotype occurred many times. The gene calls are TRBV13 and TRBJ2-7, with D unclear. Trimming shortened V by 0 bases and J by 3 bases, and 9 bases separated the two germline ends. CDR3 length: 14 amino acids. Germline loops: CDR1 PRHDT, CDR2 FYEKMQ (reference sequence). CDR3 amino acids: CASSLGRGHYEQYF. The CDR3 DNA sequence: TGTGCCAGCAGCTTAGGGAGAGGTCACTACGAGCAGTACTTC. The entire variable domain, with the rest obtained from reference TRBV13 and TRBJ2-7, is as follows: AAGVIQSPRHLIKEKRETATLKCYPIPRHDTVYWYQQGPGQDPQFLISFYEKMQSDKGSIPDRFSAQQFSDYHSELNMSSLELGDSALYFCASSLGRGHYEQYFGPGTRLTVT.

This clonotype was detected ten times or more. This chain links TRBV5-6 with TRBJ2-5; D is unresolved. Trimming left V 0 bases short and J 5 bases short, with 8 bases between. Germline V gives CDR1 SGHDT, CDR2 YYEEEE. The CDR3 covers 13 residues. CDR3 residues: CASSLARRETQYF. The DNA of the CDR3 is TGTGCCAGCAGCTTGGCTCGGCGGGAGACCCAGTACTTC.